Each of the 5 T cell receptor beta chains below was sequenced from the same sample in a study of blood T cell repertoires in COVID-19. Assay used: immunoSEQ multiplex PCR; TCRdb lists only in-frame clones, some missing. The sample consists of approximately 290,000 clones, roughly 88% of them appearing once. The sequenced sample consisted of PBMCs or T cells enriched from blood (not recorded which). These receptors were taken from a woman aged 25 to 45 who had recovered from COVID-19.

The CDR3 loop is CAWSVRGGGWTF. In DNA, the CDR3 is TGTGCCTGGAGTGTACGTGGCGGAGGATGGACCTTC. The rearrangement links TRBV30 to TRBJ1-2; D gene unclear. The CDR3 runs 12 residues. V lost 0 bases to trimming and J lost 14 bases, with 16 bases between them. Germline-derived CDR1 and CDR2 are GTSNPN and SVGIG (reference sequence).

The chain carries TRBV5-1 and TRBJ1-2; D is ambiguous. There are 13 residues in the CDR3. Trimming took off 2 bases at V and 4 bases at J, with 9 bases between the two ends. Germline V lookup: CDR1 SGHRS, CDR2 YFSETQ. CDR3 DNA sequence: TGCGCCAGCAGCTTAGACGGGTTCTATGGCTACACCTTC. This sequence encodes CASSLDGFYGYTF. The variable domain in full, with the rest retrieved from reference TRBV5-1 and TRBJ1-2, is KAGVTQTPRYLIKTRGQQVTLSCSPISGHRSVSWYQQTPGQGLQFLFEYFSETQRNKGNFPGRFSGRQFSNSRSEMNVSTLELGDSALYLCASSLDGFYGYTFGSGTRLTVV.

This clone was counted between two and nine times. V is TRBV5-1 and J is TRBJ2-1; 7 bases match TRBD1. Looked up from germline, CDR1 is SGHRS and CDR2 is YFSETQ. The CDR3 runs 14 residues. After removal of 0 bases from V and 4 bases from J, the junction contained 1 base not matched to a gene. CDR3 bases: TGCGCCAGCAGCTTGGGGGACAGTTACAATGAGCAGTTCTTC. This translates into CASSLGDSYNEQFF.

In its sample, this clone was seen once. The J gene is TRBJ2-1, the V gene TRBV28, with 8 nucleotides matching TRBD2. Germline CDR1 MDHEN, CDR2 SYDVKM. The CDR3 covers 16 residues. The V and J ends lost 6 bases and 4 bases, in that order; junction bases with no gene match: 11. This chain's CDR3 is CASRPGGSGTYNEQFF. The CDR3 coding sequence is TGTGCCAGCAGACCCGGCGGTAGCGGGACGTACAATGAGCAGTTCTTC.

The chain employs TRBV11-2 and TRBJ1-1, with no clear D. CDR1 SGHAT and CDR2 FQNNGV come from the germline V gene. V lost 5 bases, J lost 3 bases, and 16 bases lay in between. The CDR3 runs 15 residues. CDR3 nucleotide sequence: TGTGCCAGCAGCACCAAGGGTCTGGAGGACACTGAAGCTTTCTTT. It encodes CASSTKGLEDTEAFF.